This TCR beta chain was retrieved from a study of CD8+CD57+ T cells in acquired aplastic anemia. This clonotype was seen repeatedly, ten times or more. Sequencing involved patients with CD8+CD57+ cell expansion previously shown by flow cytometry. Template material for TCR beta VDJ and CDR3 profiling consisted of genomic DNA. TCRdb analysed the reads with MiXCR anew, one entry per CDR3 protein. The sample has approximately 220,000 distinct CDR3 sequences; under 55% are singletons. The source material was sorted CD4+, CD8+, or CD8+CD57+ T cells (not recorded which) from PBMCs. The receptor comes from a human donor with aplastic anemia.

CDR3 coding DNA: TGTGCCAGCAGCTTGGACCTTTGGGGCACAGAGACCCAGTACTTC. Its translation: CASSLDLWGTETQYF. The V call is TRBV5-6, the J call TRBJ2-5, with TRBD1 as a possible D gene (5 bases). The CDR3 runs to 15 residues. V lost 0 bases and J 4 bases, leaving 13 bases between the germline ends. CDR1 and CDR2 (germline): SGHDT, YYEEEE. The whole variable domain, remainder taken from reference TRBV5-6 and TRBJ2-5, is DAGVTQSPTHLIKTRGQQVTLRCSPKSGHDTVSWYQQALGQGPQFIFQYYEEEERQRGNFPDRFSGHQFPNYSSELNVNALLLGDSALYLCASSLDLWGTETQYFGPGTRLLVL.